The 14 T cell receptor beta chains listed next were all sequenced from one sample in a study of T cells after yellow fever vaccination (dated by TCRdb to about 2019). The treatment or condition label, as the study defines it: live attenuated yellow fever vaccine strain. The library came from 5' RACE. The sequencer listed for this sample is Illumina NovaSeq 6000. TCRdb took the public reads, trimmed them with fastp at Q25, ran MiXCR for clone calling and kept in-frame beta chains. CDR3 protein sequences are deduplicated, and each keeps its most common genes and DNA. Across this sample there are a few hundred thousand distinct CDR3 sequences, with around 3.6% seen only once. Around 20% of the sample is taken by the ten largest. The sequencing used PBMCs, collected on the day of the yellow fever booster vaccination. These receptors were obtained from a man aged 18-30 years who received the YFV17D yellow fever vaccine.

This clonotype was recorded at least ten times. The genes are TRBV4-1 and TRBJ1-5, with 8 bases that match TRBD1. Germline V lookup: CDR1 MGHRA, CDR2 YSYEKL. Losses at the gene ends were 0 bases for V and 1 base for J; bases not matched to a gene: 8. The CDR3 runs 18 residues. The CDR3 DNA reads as TGCGCCAGCAGCCAAGAAGGGGACAGGAGACCAAGCAATCAGCCCCAGCATTTT. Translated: CASSQEGDRRPSNQPQHF.

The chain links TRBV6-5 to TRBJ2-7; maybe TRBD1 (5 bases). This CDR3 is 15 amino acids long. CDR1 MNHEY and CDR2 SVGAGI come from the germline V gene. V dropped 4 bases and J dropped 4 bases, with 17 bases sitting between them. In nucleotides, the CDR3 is TGTGCCAGCAGTTGGGCAGACAGATCCTTATACGAGCAGTACTTC. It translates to CASSWADRSLYEQYF.

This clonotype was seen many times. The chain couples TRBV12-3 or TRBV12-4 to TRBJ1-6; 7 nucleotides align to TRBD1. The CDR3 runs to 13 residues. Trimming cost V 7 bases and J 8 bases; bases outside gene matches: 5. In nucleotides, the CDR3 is TGTGCCAGCACACGGCAGGGGGATTCACCCCTCCACTTT. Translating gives CASTRQGDSPLHF.

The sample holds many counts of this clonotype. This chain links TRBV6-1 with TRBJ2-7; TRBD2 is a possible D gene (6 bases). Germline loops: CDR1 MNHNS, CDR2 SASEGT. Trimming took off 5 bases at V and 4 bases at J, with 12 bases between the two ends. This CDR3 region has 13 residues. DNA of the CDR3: TGTGCCAGCAGTCCCGGACTAAAGTACGAGCAGTACGTC. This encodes CASSPGLKYEQYV.

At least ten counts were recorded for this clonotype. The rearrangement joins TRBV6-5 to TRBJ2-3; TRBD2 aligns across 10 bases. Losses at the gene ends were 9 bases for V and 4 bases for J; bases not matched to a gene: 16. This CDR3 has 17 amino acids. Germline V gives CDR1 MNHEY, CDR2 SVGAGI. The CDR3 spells CASTSGAAVGNADTQYF. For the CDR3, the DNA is TGTGCCAGTACTAGCGGGGCCGCGGTTGGAAATGCAGATACGCAGTATTTT.

The CDR3 bases are TGTGCCAGCACCATAAACCCCGGCGGGGTTCCTTACAATGAGCAGTTCTTC. Translation gives CASTINPGGVPYNEQFF. The gene calls are TRBV2 and TRBJ2-1; a weak D match, TRBD2 (6 bases). Looked up from germline, CDR1 is SNHLY and CDR2 is FYNNEI. The V and J ends lost 7 bases and 4 bases respectively, with 23 bases between them. This CDR3 region has 17 residues.

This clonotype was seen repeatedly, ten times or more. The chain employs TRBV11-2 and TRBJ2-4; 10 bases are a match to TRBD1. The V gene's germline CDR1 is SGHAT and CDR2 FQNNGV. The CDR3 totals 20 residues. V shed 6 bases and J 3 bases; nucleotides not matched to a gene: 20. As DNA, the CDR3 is TGTGCCAGCAGTCAAATTTACACGAGACAGGGGGCAAAAGTCAAAAACATTCAGTACTTC. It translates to CASSQIYTRQGAKVKNIQYF. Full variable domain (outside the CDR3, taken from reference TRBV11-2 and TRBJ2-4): EAGVAQSPRYKIIEKRQSVAFWCNPISGHATLYWYQQILGQGPKLLIQFQNNGVVDDSQLPKDRFSAERLKGVDSTLKIQPAKLEDSAVYLCASSQIYTRQGAKVKNIQYFGAGTRLSVL.

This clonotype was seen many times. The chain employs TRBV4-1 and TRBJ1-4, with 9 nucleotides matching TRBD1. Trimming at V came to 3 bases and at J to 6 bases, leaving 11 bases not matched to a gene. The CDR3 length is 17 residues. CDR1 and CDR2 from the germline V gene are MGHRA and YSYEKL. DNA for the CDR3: TGCGCCAGCAGCCAGGGACAGGGACTCGGAGGGGATGAAAAACTGTTTTTT. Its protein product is CASSQGQGLGGDEKLFF.

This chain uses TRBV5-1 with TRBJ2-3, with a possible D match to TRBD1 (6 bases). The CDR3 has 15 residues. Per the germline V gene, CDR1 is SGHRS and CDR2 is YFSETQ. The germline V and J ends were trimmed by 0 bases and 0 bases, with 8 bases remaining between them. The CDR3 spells CASSLGDTSTDTQYF. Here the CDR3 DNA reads TGCGCCAGCAGCTTGGGGGACACTAGCACAGATACGCAGTATTTT.

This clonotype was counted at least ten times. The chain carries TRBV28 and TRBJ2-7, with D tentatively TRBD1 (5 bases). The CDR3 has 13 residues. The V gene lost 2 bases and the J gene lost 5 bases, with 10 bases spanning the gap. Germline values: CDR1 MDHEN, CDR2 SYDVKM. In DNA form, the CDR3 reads TGTGCCAGCAGTTTAGGGGAACAGGACGAGCAGTACGTC. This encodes CASSLGEQDEQYV.

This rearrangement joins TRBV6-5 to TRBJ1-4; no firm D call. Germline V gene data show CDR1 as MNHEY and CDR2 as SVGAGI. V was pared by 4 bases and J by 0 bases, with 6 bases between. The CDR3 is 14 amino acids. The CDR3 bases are TGTGCCAGCAGTTGGTCTGCAACTAATGAAAAACTGTTTTTT. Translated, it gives CASSWSATNEKLFF.

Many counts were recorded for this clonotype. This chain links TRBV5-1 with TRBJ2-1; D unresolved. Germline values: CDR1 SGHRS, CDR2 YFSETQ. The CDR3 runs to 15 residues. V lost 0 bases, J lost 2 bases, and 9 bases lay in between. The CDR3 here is CASSLEGIPYNEQFF. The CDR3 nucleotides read TGCGCCAGCAGCTTGGAAGGGATTCCCTACAATGAGCAGTTCTTC.

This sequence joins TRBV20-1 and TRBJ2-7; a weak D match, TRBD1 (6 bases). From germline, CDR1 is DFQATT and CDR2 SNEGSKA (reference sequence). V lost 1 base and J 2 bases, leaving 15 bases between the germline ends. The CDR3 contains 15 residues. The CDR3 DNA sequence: TGCAGTGCTAGAGGATCGCAGGGGAATACCTACGAGCAGTACTTC. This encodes CSARGSQGNTYEQYF.

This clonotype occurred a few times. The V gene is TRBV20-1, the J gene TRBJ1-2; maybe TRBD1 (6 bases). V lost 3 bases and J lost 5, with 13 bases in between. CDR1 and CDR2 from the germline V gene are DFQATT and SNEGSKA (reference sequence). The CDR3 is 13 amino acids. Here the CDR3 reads CSASGGAPYGYTF. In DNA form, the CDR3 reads TGCAGTGCTAGCGGGGGCGCCCCATATGGCTACACCTTC.